This TCR beta chain was recorded in a study of blood T cell repertoires in COVID-19 (dated by TCRdb to 2018 to 2020). For the study in its entirety: The collaborator samples originated in the United States, Italy and Spain and spanned the acute and convalescent phases of COVID-19. The prospective study material was composed of cDNA or gDNA derived from T cells, B-cell-depleted T cells, or PBMCs. The dataset comprised deeply sampled blood TCRbeta repertoires from subjects exposed to, actively infected with, or recovered from COVID-19. The repertoires were released in a freely available public database meant as a resource for research on the immune response to SARS-CoV-2. Samples came from the ongoing ImmuneRACE study (first 160 participants) plus 1,254 subjects from 6 global collaborators. The sample metadata nearly always contained a de-identified subject ID, COVID-19 status, age in years and sex. Where available, HLA class I and class II types were taken from metadata supplied by the sample provider and were not determined by assay-based typing.

The CDR3 spans 14 residues, from the cysteine through the phenylalanine. Only the CDR3 DNA stays, 42 bases, in frame from base 1. CDR1 and CDR2 are drawn from the germline V gene: KGHSH, LQKENI. V loses 3 bases at its end and J loses 8 bases; junction bases beyond the gene matches: 8. TCRbeta CDR3 regions were amplified from genomic DNA using the immunoSEQ Assay, a bias-controlled multiplex PCR. The published analysis was carried out like this. The number of nucleated cells in each sample was estimated by amplification of reference gene primers within the assay. To quantify the absolute abundance of each unique TCRbeta CDR3 rearrangement, sequence reads were collapsed and filtered. For each sample, productive Simpson clonality was calculated as the square root of Simpson's diversity index across productive rearrangements. TCRdb obtained this table from immuneACCESS and retained in-frame rearrangements with V and J assigned. These tables miss some clones; where compared with another copy, unresolved V genes account for less than half of the shortfall, and the remainder is unexplained. The V and J calls and the clone size are those of that table, but D and trimming were determined from the DNA. The sample profile shows more than 200,000 clones; roughly 89% of them were found once. The ten largest account for over 4% of the sample.

In the prospective study, participants were about 18 to 90 years old, resided in about two dozen geographic areas of the United States, and were enrolled through a virtual design. Cohort assignment in the prospective study relied on participant-reported clinical history from a screening survey and a study questionnaire. ImmuneRACE Cohort 3 recovered participants were defined by two consecutive negative NP/OP PCR tests, healthcare professional clearance, or symptom resolution. In the prospective study, whole blood, serum and a nasopharyngeal or oropharyngeal swab were collected from each participant by mobile phlebotomists. Additional blood draws and questionnaires over an approximately 2-month period could optionally be provided by prospective study participants. Blood samples from the prospective study were shipped frozen or at room temperature prior to DNA extraction. What the authors observed across the whole study: How much clinical and demographic metadata was included differed by source and by participant, and the metadata was provided uncurated.

Notes on this clone: It has no known antigen specificity. No base qualities exist here, and no much larger clone lies one base off it.

Sequenced material: PBMCs or T cells enriched from blood (not recorded which). The sequence was obtained from a woman younger than 45 who had recovered from COVID-19. The sequence links TRBV18 to TRBJ1-2; 8 middle bases align to TRBD1. For the CDR3, the sequence is CASSPRIDRGGYTF. The DNA is TGTGCCAGCTCACCGCGCATAGACAGGGGCGGCTACACCTTC.